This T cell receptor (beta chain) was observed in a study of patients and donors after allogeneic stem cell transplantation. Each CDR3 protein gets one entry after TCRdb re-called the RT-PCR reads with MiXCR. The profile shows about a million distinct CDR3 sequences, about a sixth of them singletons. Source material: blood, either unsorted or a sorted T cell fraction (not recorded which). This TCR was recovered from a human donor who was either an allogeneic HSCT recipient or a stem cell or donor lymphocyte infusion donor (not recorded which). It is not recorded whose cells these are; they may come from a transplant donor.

CDR3 sequence: CASSYGPQLEQYF. As DNA, the CDR3 is TGTGCCAGCAGCTACGGCCCACAGTTAGAGCAGTACTTC. This sequence joins TRBV7-9 and TRBJ2-7; no definite D call. Germline lookup yields CDR1 SEHNR and CDR2 FQNEAQ (reference sequence). V was cut by 4 bases and J by 7 bases, with 14 bases left in between. This CDR3 comprises 13 residues.